This TCR delta chain comes out of a study of Vδ1+ human thymocytes. V was cut by 0 bases and J by 2 bases, with 13 bases left in between. Per the germline V gene, CDR1 is TSWWSYY and CDR2 is QGS. The CDR3 is 16 amino acids. Study results and caveats: Bulk repertoire data may be misinterpreted because of unexpected Vdelta2 sequences. Around 20% of thymic delta-chain sequences were Vdelta2, with few Vdelta3, unlike blood Vdelta1+ controls. In the thymus, TRG and TRD repertoires looked highly polyclonal with Gaussian CDR3 lengths.

RNA was extracted from the cells and then reverse transcribed. CDR3 amplicons came from multiplex PCR with pooled V-gene forward and constant-region reverse primers. TCRdb ran CATT on the multiplex PCR reads. The sample lists 21,000 or so delta-chain clones, 7.5% to 9% occurring once. Between roughly 98% and 99.6% of sorted thymocytes were Vdelta1+. To note about this clone: The target antigen is unknown.

This TCR derives from a child in the first two years of life who had congenital heart surgery. The source material was Vdelta1+ gamma-delta thymocytes from the thymus. Noted subset: FACS-sorted CD3+ TCRalphabeta- TCRVdelta1+ TCRVdelta2- thymocytes. The rearrangement joins TRDV1 to TRDJ1, with no clear D. The CDR3, as DNA: TGTGCTCTTGGGGAACTCTCCCAGGTGGATACCGATAAACTCATCTTT. The encoded protein is CALGELSQVDTDKLIF.